The sequence of this TCR beta chain was determined in a study of blood T cell repertoires in COVID-19. Overall study context: Some COVID-19 samples were acute and others convalescent; all came from the United States, Italy and Spain. PBMCs, B-cell-depleted T cells, or T cells provided the cDNA or gDNA that made up the material.

Original handling: Nucleated cell counts were estimated from reference gene primer amplification. Clones were sequenced by immunoSEQ multiplex PCR, and TCRdb holds only the in-frame ones, with some missing. V and J calls and clone size are as listed in that table; D and trimming were resolved from the DNA. Of a few hundred thousand clones detected, about 90% appear once; the ten largest clones hold 7.8%. Trimming left V 4 bases short and J 5 bases short, with 6 bases between. Germline V gene lookup returns CDR1 SGHAT and CDR2 FQDESV (reference sequence). The CDR3 runs to 12 residues. This TCR derives from a woman in her forties or fifties who had recovered from COVID-19. This chain joins TRBV11-1 and TRBJ2-1, with D unresolved. The sample comprised peripheral blood. CDR3 in DNA: TGTGCCAGCAGCTCAATCAACAATGAGCAGTTCTTC. It encodes CASSSINNEQFF.